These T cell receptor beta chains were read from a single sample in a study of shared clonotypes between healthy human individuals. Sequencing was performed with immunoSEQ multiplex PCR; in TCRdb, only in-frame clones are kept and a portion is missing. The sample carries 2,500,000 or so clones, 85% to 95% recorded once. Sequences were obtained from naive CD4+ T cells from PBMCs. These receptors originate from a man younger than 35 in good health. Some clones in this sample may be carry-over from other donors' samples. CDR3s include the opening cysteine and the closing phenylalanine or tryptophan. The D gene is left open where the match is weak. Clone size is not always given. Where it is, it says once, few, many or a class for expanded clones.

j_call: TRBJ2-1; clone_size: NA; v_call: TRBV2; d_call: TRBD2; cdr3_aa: CASGTSGTRSYNEQFF; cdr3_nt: TGTGCCAGCGGGACTAGCGGGACCCGCTCCTACAATGAGCAGTTCTTC
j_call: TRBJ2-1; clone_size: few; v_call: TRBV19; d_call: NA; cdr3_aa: CASSPLNLEQFF; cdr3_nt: TGTGCCAGTAGTCCACTAAATCTCGAGCAGTTCTTC
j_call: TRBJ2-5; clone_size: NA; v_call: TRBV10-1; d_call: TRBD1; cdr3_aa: CANTEYLGQGYQETQYF; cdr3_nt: TGCGCCAACACTGAATATTTGGGACAGGGGTACCAAGAGACCCAGTACTTC
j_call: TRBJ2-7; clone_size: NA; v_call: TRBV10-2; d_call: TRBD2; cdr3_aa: CATRTSGSYEQYF; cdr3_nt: TGCGCCACCAGAACTAGCGGCTCCTACGAGCAGTACTTC
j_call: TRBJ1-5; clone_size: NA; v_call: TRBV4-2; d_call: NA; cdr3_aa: CASSQDLRGNQPQHF; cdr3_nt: TGTGCCAGCAGCCAAGATCTTAGGGGCAATCAGCCCCAGCATTTT
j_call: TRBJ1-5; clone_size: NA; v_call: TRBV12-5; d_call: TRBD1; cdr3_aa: CASGLVRTDRTSRQPQHF; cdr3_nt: TGTGCTAGTGGTTTGGTCCGGACGGACAGGACCTCCCGCCAGCCCCAGCATTTT
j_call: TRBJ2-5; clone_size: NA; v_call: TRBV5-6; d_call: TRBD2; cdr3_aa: CASRTPGLAQETQYF; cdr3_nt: TGTGCCAGCAGGACACCCGGACTAGCGCAAGAGACCCAGTACTTC
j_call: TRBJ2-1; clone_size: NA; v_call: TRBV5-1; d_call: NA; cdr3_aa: CASSLTNEQFF; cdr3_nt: TGCGCCAGCAGCCTAACGAATGAGCAGTTCTTC
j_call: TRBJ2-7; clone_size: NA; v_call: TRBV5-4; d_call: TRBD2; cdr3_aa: CASSHRGGGSKVFGQYF; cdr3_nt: TGTGCCAGCAGCCACCGGGGGGGCGGGAGTAAAGTTTTCGGGCAGTACTTC
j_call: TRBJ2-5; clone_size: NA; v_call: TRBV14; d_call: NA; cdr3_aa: CASSPPGALGKETQYF; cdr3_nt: TGTGCCAGCAGCCCACCAGGGGCCCTGGGGAAAGAGACCCAGTACTTC
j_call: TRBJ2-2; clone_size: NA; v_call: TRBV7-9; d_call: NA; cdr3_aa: CASSLAAGMNTGELFF; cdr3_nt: TGTGCCAGCAGCTTAGCTGCGGGGATGAACACCGGGGAGCTGTTTTTT
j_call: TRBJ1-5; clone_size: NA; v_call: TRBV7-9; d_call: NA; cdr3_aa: CASSLAGQPQHF; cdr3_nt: TGTGCCAGCAGCCTAGCCGGTCAGCCCCAGCATTTT
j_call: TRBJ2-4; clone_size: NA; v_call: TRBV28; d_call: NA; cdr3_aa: CASSLSGSGALAKNIQYF; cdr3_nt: TGTGCCAGCAGTTTATCGGGGAGTGGGGCACTAGCCAAAAACATTCAGTACTTC
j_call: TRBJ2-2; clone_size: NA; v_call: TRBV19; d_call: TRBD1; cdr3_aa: CASSIDSNRGAGELFF; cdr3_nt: TGTGCCAGTAGTATAGATTCTAACAGGGGGGCCGGGGAGCTGTTTTTT
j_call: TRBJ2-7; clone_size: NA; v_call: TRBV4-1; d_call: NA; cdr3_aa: CASSLRQRTYEQYF; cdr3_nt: TGCGCCAGCAGCCTCAGACAGCGAACCTACGAGCAGTACTTC
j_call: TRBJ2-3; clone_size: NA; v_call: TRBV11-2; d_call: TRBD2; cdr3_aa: CASSRASGRAGDTQYF; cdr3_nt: TGTGCCAGCAGCCGTGCTAGCGGGAGGGCTGGTGATACGCAGTATTTT
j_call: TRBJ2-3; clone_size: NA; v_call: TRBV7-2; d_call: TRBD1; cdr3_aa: CASSPDRWGDTQYF; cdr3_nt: TGTGCCAGCAGCCCGGACAGGTGGGGAGATACGCAGTATTTT
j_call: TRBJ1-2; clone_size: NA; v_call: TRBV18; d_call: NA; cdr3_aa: CASSSGRAYGYTF; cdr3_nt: TGTGCCAGCTCCTCGGGGCGGGCCTATGGCTACACCTTC
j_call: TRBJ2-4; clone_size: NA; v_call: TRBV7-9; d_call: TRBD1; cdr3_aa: CASRRTGDLAKNIQYF; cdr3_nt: TGTGCCAGCAGGAGGACAGGGGACCTAGCCAAAAACATTCAGTACTTC
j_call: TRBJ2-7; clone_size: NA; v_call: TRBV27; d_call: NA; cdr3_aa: CASRISGRGEQYF; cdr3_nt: TGTGCCAGCAGAATCTCAGGGAGAGGCGAGCAGTACTTC
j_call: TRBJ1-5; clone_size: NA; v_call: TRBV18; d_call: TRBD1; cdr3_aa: CASSPNRDRGGQPQHF; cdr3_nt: TGTGCCAGCTCACCCAACCGGGACAGGGGAGGTCAGCCCCAGCATTTT
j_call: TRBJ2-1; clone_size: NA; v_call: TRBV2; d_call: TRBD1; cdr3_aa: CASRDRGDEQFF; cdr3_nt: TGTGCCAGCCGGGACAGGGGGGATGAGCAGTTCTTC
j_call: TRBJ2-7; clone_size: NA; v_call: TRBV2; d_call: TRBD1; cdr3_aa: CASSEQGAGSEQYF; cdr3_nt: TGTGCCAGCAGTGAACAGGGGGCGGGGAGCGAGCAGTACTTC
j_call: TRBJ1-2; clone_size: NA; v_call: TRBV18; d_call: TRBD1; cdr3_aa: CASSPDRGRYGYTF; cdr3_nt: TGTGCCAGCTCACCCGACAGGGGCCGTTATGGCTACACCTTC
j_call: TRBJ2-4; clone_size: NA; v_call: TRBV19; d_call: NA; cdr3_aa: CASSPTDLAKNIQYF; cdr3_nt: TGTGCCAGTAGCCCAACGGACCTAGCCAAAAACATTCAGTACTTC
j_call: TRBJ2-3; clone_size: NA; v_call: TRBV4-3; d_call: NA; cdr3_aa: CASSQDRPSGTDTQYF; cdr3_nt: TGCGCCAGCAGCCAAGATAGGCCTAGCGGCACAGATACGCAGTATTTT
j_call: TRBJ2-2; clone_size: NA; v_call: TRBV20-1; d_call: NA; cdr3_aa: CSATFTGELFF; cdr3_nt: TGCAGTGCCACCTTCACCGGGGAGCTGTTTTTT
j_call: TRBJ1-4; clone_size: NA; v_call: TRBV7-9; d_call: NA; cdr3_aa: CASSIMGASDEKLFF; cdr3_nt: TGTGCCAGCAGCATCATGGGGGCGAGTGATGAAAAACTGTTTTTT
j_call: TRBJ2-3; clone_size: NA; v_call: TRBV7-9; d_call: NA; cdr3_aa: CASSLALGRTDTQYF; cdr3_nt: TGTGCCAGCAGCTTAGCGCTAGGTCGGACAGATACGCAGTATTTT
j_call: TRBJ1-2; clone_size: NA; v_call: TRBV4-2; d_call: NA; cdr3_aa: CASSPSNYGYTF; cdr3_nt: TGTGCCAGCAGCCCTTCTAACTATGGCTACACCTTC
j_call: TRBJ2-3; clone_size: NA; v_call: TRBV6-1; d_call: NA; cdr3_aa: CASSGGVAGIREGDTQYF; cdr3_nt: TGTGCCAGCAGTGGGGGAGTTGCGGGTATTAGAGAGGGAGATACGCAGTATTTT
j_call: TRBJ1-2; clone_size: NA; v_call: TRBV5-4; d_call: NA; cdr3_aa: CASSYTRVPYGYTF; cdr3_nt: TGTGCCAGCAGCTATACCAGGGTGCCCTATGGCTACACCTTC
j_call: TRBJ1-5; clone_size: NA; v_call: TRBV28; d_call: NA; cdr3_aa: CASRDNLGDRNQPQHF; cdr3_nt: TGTGCCAGCAGAGATAACCTGGGGGACCGGAATCAGCCCCAGCATTTT
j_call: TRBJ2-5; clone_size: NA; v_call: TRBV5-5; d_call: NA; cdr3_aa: CASSLMRRGLQYF; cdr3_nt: TGTGCCAGCAGCTTGATGCGTCGCGGCCTCCAGTACTTC
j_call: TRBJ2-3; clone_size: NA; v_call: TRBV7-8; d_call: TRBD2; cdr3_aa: CASSPSGRGTDTQYF; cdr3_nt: TGTGCCAGCAGCCCGAGCGGGAGGGGGACAGATACGCAGTATTTT
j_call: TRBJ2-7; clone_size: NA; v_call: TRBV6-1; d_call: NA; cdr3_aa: CASSGTYEQYF; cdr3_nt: TGTGCCAGCAGCGGGACCTACGAGCAGTACTTC
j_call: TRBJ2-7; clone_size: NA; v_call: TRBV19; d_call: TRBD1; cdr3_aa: CASSTPGQGVYEQYF; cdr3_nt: TGTGCCAGTAGTACTCCGGGACAGGGCGTGTACGAGCAGTACTTC
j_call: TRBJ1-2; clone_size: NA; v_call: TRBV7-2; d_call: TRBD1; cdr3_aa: CASSLGRGRGYGYTF; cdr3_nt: TGTGCCAGCAGCTTAGGCAGGGGGCGAGGCTATGGCTACACCTTC
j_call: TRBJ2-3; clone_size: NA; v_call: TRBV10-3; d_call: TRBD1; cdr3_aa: CAISERGQGSTDTQYF; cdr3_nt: TGTGCCATCAGTGAAAGGGGACAGGGTAGCACAGATACGCAGTATTTT
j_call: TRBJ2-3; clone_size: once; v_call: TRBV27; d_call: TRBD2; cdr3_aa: CASALGRGRAGTDTQYF; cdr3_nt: TGTGCCAGCGCTCTGGGACGCGGGAGGGCCGGGACAGATACGCAGTATTTT
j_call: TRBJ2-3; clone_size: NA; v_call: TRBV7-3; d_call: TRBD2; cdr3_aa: CASSLFFRAGAETQYF; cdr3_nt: TGTGCCAGCAGCTTATTTTTTAGAGCGGGAGCTGAGACGCAGTATTTT
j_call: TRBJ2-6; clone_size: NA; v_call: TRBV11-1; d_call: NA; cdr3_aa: CASSPGPEVVLTF; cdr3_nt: TGTGCCAGCAGCCCGGGACCGGAGGTCGTCCTGACTTTC
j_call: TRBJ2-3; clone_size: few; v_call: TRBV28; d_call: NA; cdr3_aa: CASSPYTDTQYF; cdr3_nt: TGTGCCAGCAGTCCATACACAGATACGCAGTATTTT
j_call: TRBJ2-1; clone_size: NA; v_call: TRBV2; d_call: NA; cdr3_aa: CASGPENEQFF; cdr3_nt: TGTGCCAGTGGACCCGAGAATGAGCAGTTCTTC
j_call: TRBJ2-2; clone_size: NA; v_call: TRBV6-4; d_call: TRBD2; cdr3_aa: CASRPTGTTAGELFF; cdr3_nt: TGTGCCAGCAGACCCACCGGGACTACCGCCGGGGAGCTGTTTTTT